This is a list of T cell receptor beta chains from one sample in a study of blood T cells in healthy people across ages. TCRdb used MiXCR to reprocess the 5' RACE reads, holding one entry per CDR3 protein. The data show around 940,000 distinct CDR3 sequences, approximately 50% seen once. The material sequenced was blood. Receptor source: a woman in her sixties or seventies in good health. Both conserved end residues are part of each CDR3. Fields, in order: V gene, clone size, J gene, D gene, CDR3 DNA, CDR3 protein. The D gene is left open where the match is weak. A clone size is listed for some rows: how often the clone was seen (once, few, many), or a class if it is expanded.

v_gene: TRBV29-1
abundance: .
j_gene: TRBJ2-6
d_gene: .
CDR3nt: TGCAGCGTTCGCCCCTGGGGCGGTGGGGCCAACGTCCTGACTTTC
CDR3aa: CSVRPWGGGANVLTF

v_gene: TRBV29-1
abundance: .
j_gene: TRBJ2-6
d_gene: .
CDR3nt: TGCAGCGTTGAATCGATGGGGTCAGGGGCCAACGTCCTGACTTTC
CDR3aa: CSVESMGSGANVLTF

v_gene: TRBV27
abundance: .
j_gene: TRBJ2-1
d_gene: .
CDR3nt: TGTGCCAGCAGTTTTCAGGGGGGACTCTTAAATGAGCAGTTCTTC
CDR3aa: CASSFQGGLLNEQFF

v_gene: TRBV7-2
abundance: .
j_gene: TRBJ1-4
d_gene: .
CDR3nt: TGTGCCAGCAGTCTACAGGGAACAACTAATGAAAAACTGTTTTTT
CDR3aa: CASSLQGTTNEKLFF

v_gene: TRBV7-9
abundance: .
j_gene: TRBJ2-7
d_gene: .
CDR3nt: TGTGCCAGCAGCTTTTATGGGGGACCCTACGAGCAGTACTTC
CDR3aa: CASSFYGGPYEQYF

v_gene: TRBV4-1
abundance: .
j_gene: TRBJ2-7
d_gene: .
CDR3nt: TGCGCCAGCAGCCAAGTGGGGCAGGGCCTCTACGAGCAGTACTTC
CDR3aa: CASSQVGQGLYEQYF

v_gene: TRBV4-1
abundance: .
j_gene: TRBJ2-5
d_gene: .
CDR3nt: TGCGCCAGCAGCCAAGTAGGGGTGGGAAAAGAGACCCAGTACTTC
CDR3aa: CASSQVGVGKETQYF

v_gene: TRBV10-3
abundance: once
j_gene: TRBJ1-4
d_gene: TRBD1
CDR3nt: TGTGCCATCAGTGAATCTCAGGGGGCAGCTAATGAAAAACTGTTTTTT
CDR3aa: CAISESQGAANEKLFF

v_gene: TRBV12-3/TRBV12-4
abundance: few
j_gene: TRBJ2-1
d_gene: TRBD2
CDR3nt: TGTGCCAGCAGCCCAAGACTAGCGGGAGCGGGAAATGAGCAGTTCTTC
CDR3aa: CASSPRLAGAGNEQFF

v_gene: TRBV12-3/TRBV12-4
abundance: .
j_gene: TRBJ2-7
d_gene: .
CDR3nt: TGTGCCAGCAGTTATGCGGGGGCTGGAGCCTACGAGCAGTACTTC
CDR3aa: CASSYAGAGAYEQYF

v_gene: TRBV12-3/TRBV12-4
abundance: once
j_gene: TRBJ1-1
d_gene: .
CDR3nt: TGTGCCAGCAGTTTAGGGGGAAGAGGGTCTAGGACTGAAGCTTTCTTT
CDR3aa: CASSLGGRGSRTEAFF

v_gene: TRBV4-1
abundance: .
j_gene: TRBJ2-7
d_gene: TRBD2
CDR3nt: TGCGCCAGCAGCCAAGAAGGGAGGGGCATAACGGTGAGCGAGCAGTACTTC
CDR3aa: CASSQEGRGITVSEQYF

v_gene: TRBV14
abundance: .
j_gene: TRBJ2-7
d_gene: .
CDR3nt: TGTGCCAGTTCCGGGATCGACTCGTACGAGCAGTACTTC
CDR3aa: CASSGIDSYEQYF

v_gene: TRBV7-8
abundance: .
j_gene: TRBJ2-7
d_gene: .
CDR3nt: TGTGCCAGCAGCTTAATTGGGGGGAGCTCCTACGAGCAGTACTTC
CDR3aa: CASSLIGGSSYEQYF

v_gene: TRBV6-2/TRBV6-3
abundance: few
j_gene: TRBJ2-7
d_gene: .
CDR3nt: TGTGCCAGCAGTTACTCGAAGTGGGCAGGGTACTACGAGCAGTACTTC
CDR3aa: CASSYSKWAGYYEQYF

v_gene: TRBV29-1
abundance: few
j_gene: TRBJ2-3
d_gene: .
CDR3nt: TGCAGCGTTGGGGCTAGCGCAGATACGCAGTATTTT
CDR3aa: CSVGASADTQYF

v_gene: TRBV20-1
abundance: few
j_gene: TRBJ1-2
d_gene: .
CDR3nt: TGCAGTGCTAGAGTACAAGAAGGCTACACCTTC
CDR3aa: CSARVQEGYTF

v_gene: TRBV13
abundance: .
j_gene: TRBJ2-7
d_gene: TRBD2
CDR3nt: TGTGCCAGCAGCTTAGGCACAATAGCGGGAGCCTACGAGCAGTACTTC
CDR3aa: CASSLGTIAGAYEQYF

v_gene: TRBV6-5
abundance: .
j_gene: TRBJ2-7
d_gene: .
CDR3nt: TGTGCCAGCAGTTCGCCCGCTCTAGTGGGGATCTCCTACGAGCAGTACTTC
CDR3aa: CASSSPALVGISYEQYF

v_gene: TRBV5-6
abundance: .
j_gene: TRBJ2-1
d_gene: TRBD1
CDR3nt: TGTGCCAGCAGCAGGGGACAGCGGTACGAGCAGTTCTTC
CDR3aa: CASSRGQRYEQFF

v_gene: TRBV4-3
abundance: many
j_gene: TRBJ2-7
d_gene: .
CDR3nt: TGCGCCAGCAGCCAAGGGATCCAGGGAATCTACGAGCAGTACTTC
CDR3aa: CASSQGIQGIYEQYF

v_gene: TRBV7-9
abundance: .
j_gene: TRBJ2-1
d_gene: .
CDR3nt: TGTGCCAGCAGCTCAGGCCGGGACTTCATAAGGGTCAATGAGCAGTTCTTC
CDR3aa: CASSSGRDFIRVNEQFF

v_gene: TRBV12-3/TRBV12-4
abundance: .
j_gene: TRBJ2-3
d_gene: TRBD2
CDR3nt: TGTGCCAGCAGAGGTGGACTAGCGGGAGGGGTAGATACGCAGTATTTT
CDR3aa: CASRGGLAGGVDTQYF

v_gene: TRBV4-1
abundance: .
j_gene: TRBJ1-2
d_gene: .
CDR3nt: TGCGCCAGCAGCCAAGCATTTGTATACGGGGATGGCTACACCTTC
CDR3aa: CASSQAFVYGDGYTF

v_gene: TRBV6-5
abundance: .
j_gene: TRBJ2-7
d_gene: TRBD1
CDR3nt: TGTGCCAGCACTACAGGGGGCTCCTACAATGAGCAGTACTTC
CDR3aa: CASTTGGSYNEQYF

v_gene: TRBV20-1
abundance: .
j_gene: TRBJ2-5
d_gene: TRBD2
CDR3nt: TGCAGTGCTAGAGAACCCGGGAGGGCCCCAGAGACCCAGTACTTC
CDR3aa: CSAREPGRAPETQYF